Presented here are 28 T cell receptor beta chains from one specimen sequenced in a study of sequential checkpoint blockade in melanoma. Specified treatment: randomized to nivolumab then ipilimumab (arm A) or the reverse (arm B). The repertoire was sequenced with immunoSEQ multiplex PCR; TCRdb's copy has only in-frame clones and lacks some. The sample has more than 25,000 clones, 85% to 90% seen once; the top ten hold around 13%. Sequenced here: CD8+ T cells sorted from blood (inferred from file names), sampled from a patient given nivolumab and ipilimumab in sequence. These receptors were collected from a human donor with melanoma.

This chain uses TRBV19 with TRBJ2-1, with 7 bases matching TRBD1. V lost 5 bases, J lost 3 bases, and 4 bases stayed unmatched. This CDR3 comprises 14 residues. Germline CDR1 is LNHDA and CDR2 is SQIVND (reference sequence). CDR3 region: CASSGRDSYNEQFF. The CDR3 DNA reads TGTGCCAGTAGTGGCCGGGACAGCTACAATGAGCAGTTCTTC.

The chain is built from TRBV10-1 and TRBJ1-4, with no clear D. The CDR3 totals 13 residues. Germline assignment: CDR1 WNHNN and CDR2 SYGVQD (reference sequence). The CDR3: CARTPREVEKLFF. The CDR3 bases are TGCGCGCGCACCCCTCGAGAGGTTGAAAAACTGTTTTTT.

This rearrangement joins TRBV6-5 to TRBJ1-2; 8 nucleotides line up with TRBD1. CDR1 is MNHEY, CDR2 SVGAGI, per germline. The CDR3 is 13 residues long. Trimming cost V 6 bases and J 4 bases; bases outside gene matches: 4. CDR3 amino acids: CASRPGQVYGYTF. The CDR3 DNA sequence: TGTGCCAGCAGGCCGGGACAGGTCTATGGCTACACCTTC.

The rearrangement links TRBV28 to TRBJ1-2; D is perhaps TRBD1 (6 bases). The V gene's germline CDR1 is MDHEN and CDR2 SYDVKM. Between the trimmed V and J ends, which lost 2 bases and 3 bases, there was a span of 13 bases. The CDR3 covers 15 residues. CDR3 sequence reads: CASSLIWGRDYGYTF. The CDR3 nucleotides are TGTGCCAGCAGTTTAATTTGGGGGCGGGACTATGGCTACACCTTC.

This clone was seen more than once but under ten times. The V gene is TRBV28, the J gene TRBJ1-1; TRBD1 aligns across 7 bases. The CDR3 totals 15 residues. Germline V gene lookup returns CDR1 MDHEN and CDR2 SYDVKM. The V and J ends lost 4 bases and 3 bases, in that order; junction bases with no gene match: 8. The CDR3 loop is CASSSRRGAYTEAFF. CDR3 nucleotide sequence: TGTGCCAGCAGTTCACGCAGGGGGGCCTACACTGAAGCTTTCTTT.

The genes are TRBV28 and TRBJ2-7; D gene uncertain. V shed 5 bases and J shed 0 bases, with 14 bases lying between them. This CDR3 comprises 15 residues. The germline V gene has CDR1 MDHEN and CDR2 SYDVKM. CDR3 sequence: CASSPSVLRSYEQYF. In DNA, the CDR3 is TGTGCCAGCAGTCCCTCAGTTCTCCGCTCCTACGAGCAGTACTTC.

The V call is TRBV28, the J call TRBJ2-2; 8 bases fit TRBD2. The length of the CDR3 is 15 residues. After removal of 4 bases from V and 7 bases from J, the junction contained 8 bases not matched to a gene. The germline gives CDR1 MDHEN, CDR2 SYDVKM. CDR3 loop: CASSYGAGEGGELFF. The CDR3 DNA follows: TGTGCCAGCAGTTATGGAGCGGGAGAGGGCGGGGAGCTGTTTTTT.

The chain employs TRBV29-1 and TRBJ1-1; 7 positions agree with TRBD1. This CDR3 comprises 14 residues. J lost 5 bases, V lost 6 bases, and 12 bases had no gene match. Germline V gene lookup returns CDR1 SQVTM and CDR2 ANQGSEA. The chain's CDR3 is CSVYGEQGKTEAFF. CDR3 nucleotides: TGCAGCGTCTACGGTGAACAGGGGAAGACTGAAGCTTTCTTT.

The CDR3 DNA reads as TGTGCCAGCAGCCTAGGGACACCCGCAATTTCTGGAAACACCATATATTTT. This codes for CASSLGTPAISGNTIYF. The chain uses TRBV4-2 and TRBJ1-3; TRBD1 is a possible D gene (6 bases). Germline V gene sequence: CDR1 LGHNA, CDR2 YNFKEQ. V was clipped by 4 bases and J by 1 base, with 17 bases between them. This CDR3 contains 17 residues.

The genes are TRBV4-3 and TRBJ1-2; 10 bases map to TRBD1. The germline V gene encodes CDR1 LGHNA and CDR2 YSLEER. V shed 5 bases, J shed 4 bases, and the junction held 7 bases outside the gene matches. The CDR3 extends over 15 amino acids. The CDR3 region is CASSATGGSIYGYTF. As DNA, the CDR3 is TGCGCCAGCAGCGCGACAGGGGGCTCTATCTATGGCTACACCTTC.

This clone was picked up one time. The chain combines TRBV27 with TRBJ2-2; D is undetermined. The germline V gene has CDR1 MNHEY and CDR2 SMNVEV (reference sequence). The CDR3 extends over 14 amino acids. V lost 4 bases, J lost 1 base, and 7 bases lay in between. CDR3 nucleotides: TGTGCCAGCAGTTACTCAGGGAACACCGGGGAGCTGTTTTTT. It is translated as CASSYSGNTGELFF.

This clone was seen only a few times. The rearrangement joins TRBV28 to TRBJ1-1; D unclear. CDR1 and CDR2 from the germline V gene are MDHEN and SYDVKM. This CDR3 comprises 11 residues. Trimming took 1 base from V and 5 from J, leaving 2 bases between them. The CDR3 loop reads CASSLSTEAFF. CDR3 nucleotide sequence: TGTGCCAGCAGTTTATCTACTGAAGCTTTCTTT.

The genes are TRBV13 and TRBJ2-1; TRBD1 matches 7 bases. The CDR3 contains 15 residues. The V gene end was trimmed by 3 bases and the J gene end by 6 bases; junction bases not matched to a gene: 8. In germline, CDR1 is PRHDT, CDR2 FYEKMQ (reference sequence). This CDR3 reads CASSLLDRLFNEQFF. The DNA of the CDR3 is TGTGCCAGCAGCTTGCTGGACAGGTTGTTCAATGAGCAGTTCTTC.

This chain uses TRBV4-2 with TRBJ1-2; 7 bases map to TRBD1. The CDR3 is 14 amino acids. Unmatched junction bases numbered 4, after V lost 0 bases and J lost 6 bases. Germline V gives CDR1 LGHNA, CDR2 YNFKEQ. CDR3 in amino acids: CASSQDFGTDGYTF. The CDR3 DNA sequence: TGTGCCAGCAGCCAAGACTTCGGGACAGATGGCTACACCTTC.

This clone is a singleton in its sample. The rearrangement joins TRBV27 to TRBJ2-7; 8 bases are shared with TRBD2. This CDR3 contains 15 residues. Trimming cost V 6 bases and J 0 bases; bases outside gene matches: 7. Germline V gene data show CDR1 as MNHEY and CDR2 as SMNVEV (reference sequence). In DNA form, the CDR3 reads TGTGCCAGCAGCCTCGGGGGGGCCGCCTCCTACGAGCAGTACTTC. Its protein product is CASSLGGAASYEQYF.

J is TRBJ2-5 and V is TRBV5-1, with 7 bases matching TRBD1. The DNA end is a closer match to TRBJ2-7, so the J assignment may be wrong. The CDR3 contains 13 residues. Germline V gene lookup returns CDR1 SGHRS and CDR2 YFSETQ. The CDR3 loop reads CASSQGGYYEQYF. CDR3 bases: TGCGCCAGCAGCCAAGGGGGCTACTACGAGCAGTACTTC.

The chain recombines TRBV29-1 with TRBJ2-2; 11 bases align to TRBD2. CDR3 length: 16 amino acids. Germline trimming cut 4 bases from V and 6 bases from J; bases unmatched to any gene: 10. CDR1 and CDR2 (germline): SQVTM, ANQGSEA. CDR3 coding DNA: TGCAGCGTTGTAGGGCGGGATAGCGGGGGGGCCGGGGAGCTGTTTTTT. Translation gives CSVVGRDSGGAGELFF.

The V call is TRBV9, the J call TRBJ2-2, with TRBD1 matching 7 bases. The CDR3 length is 15 residues. Germline V gene sequence: CDR1 SGDLS, CDR2 YYNGEE. With 6 bases clipped from V and 4 bases from J, the junction kept 9 bases outside the gene matches. The CDR3 nucleotides read TGTGCCAGCACCGAGACAGGGTGGGGCACCGGGGAGCTGTTTTTT. Protein sequence: CASTETGWGTGELFF. The full variable domain, in which reference TRBV9 and TRBJ2-2 provide the parts outside the CDR3, is DSGVTQTPKHLITATGQRVTLRCSPRSGDLSVYWYQQSLDQGLQFLIQYYNGEERAKGNILERFSAQQFPDLHSELNLSSLELGDSALYFCASTETGWGTGELFFGEGSRLTVL.

This sequence joins TRBV19 and TRBJ1-2; D is perhaps TRBD1 (6 bases). The CDR3 consists of 13 residues. V was clipped by 11 bases and J by 4 bases, with 17 bases between them. Germline loops: CDR1 LNHDA, CDR2 SQIVND (reference sequence). CDR3 amino acids: CAVEQGVGYGYTF. CDR3 nucleotide sequence: TGTGCCGTCGAACAGGGTGTCGGCTATGGCTACACCTTC. The complete variable domain, with remaining parts taken from reference TRBV19 and TRBJ1-2, reads DGGITQSPKYLFRKEGQNVTLSCEQNLNHDAMYWYRQDPGQGLRLIYYSQIVNDFQKGDIAEGYSVSREKKESFPLTVTSAQKNPTAFYLCAVEQGVGYGYTFGSGTRLTVV.

The V gene is TRBV28, the J gene TRBJ1-2; 7 bases are shared with TRBD1. The CDR3 extends over 16 amino acids. With 5 bases clipped from V and 0 bases from J, the junction kept 9 bases outside the gene matches. Germline V gene data show CDR1 as MDHEN and CDR2 as SYDVKM. The CDR3 DNA reads as TGTGCCAGCAGTCCCGGGACAGACTTCGCTAACTATGGCTACACCTTC. It specifies CASSPGTDFANYGYTF.

The chain carries TRBV7-9 and TRBJ1-1; D is unresolved. Trimming stripped 3 bases from V and 6 bases from J, with 8 bases between. This CDR3 is built from 12 residues. From germline, CDR1 is SEHNR and CDR2 FQNEAQ (reference sequence). The chain's CDR3 is CASSLGSAEAFF. CDR3 nucleotides: TGTGCCAGCAGCTTGGGCTCGGCTGAAGCTTTCTTT.

This clone was seen just once. The chain employs TRBV2 and TRBJ1-6, with no clear D. This CDR3 is 18 amino acids long. Per germline, CDR1 SNHLY and CDR2 FYNNEI. V was trimmed by 2 bases and J by 0 bases, leaving 14 bases between them. The CDR3 DNA follows: TGTGCCAGCAGTGAAATCGACACCCTGAGCTCCTATAATTCACCCCTCCACTTT. Its protein is CASSEIDTLSSYNSPLHF.

V and J are TRBV5-6 and TRBJ1-1, with a possible D match to TRBD1 (6 bases). Trimming removed 3 bases at V and 5 bases at J, with 20 bases between. The CDR3 is made up of 16 amino acids. Germline V gives CDR1 SGHDT, CDR2 YYEEEE. CDR3 loop: CASSSETGAVKTEAFF. The CDR3 DNA reads as TGTGCCAGCAGCTCAGAGACAGGTGCTGTAAAGACTGAAGCTTTCTTT.

The chain combines TRBV29-1 with TRBJ2-5; 15 bases fit TRBD2. Germline CDR1 is SQVTM and CDR2 is ANQGSEA. The CDR3 extends over 19 amino acids. Losses at the gene ends were 2 bases for V and 1 base for J; bases not matched to a gene: 11. The CDR3 loop reads CSVEPRTSGGAYRQETQYF. CDR3 nucleotides: TGCAGCGTTGAACCCCGGACTAGCGGGGGGGCCTACCGCCAAGAGACCCAGTACTTC.

This chain connects TRBV28 to TRBJ2-3; 11 nucleotides align to TRBD2. The V segment lost 10 bases and the J segment 7 bases; nucleotides outside the gene matches: 4. This CDR3 is built from 12 residues. Per the germline V gene, CDR1 is MDHEN and CDR2 is SYDVKM. The CDR3 region has the DNA TGTGCCATAGCGGGGGGGCTAAATACGCAGTATTTT. Translated: CAIAGGLNTQYF.

The chain is built from TRBV7-3 and TRBJ2-1; D perhaps matches TRBD2 (5 bases). The V gene's germline CDR1 is SGHTA and CDR2 FQGTGA. Trimming stripped 5 bases from V and 10 bases from J, with 18 bases between. The CDR3 length is 14 residues. The CDR3 sequence is CASSPVTHGLEQFF. CDR3 sequence (DNA): TGTGCCAGCAGCCCCGTTACGCACGGACTCGAGCAGTTCTTC. Combining the CDR3 with reference TRBV7-3 and TRBJ2-1 gives the whole variable domain GAGVSQTPSNKVTEKGKYVELRCDPISGHTALYWYRQSLGQGPEFLIYFQGTGAADDSGLPNDRFFAVRPEGSVSTLKIQRTERGDSAVYLCASSPVTHGLEQFFGPGTRLTVL.

This clone came up a few times. The chain has TRBV7-2 and TRBJ1-1; weak D call: TRBD1 (6 bases). The germline V gene has CDR1 SGHTA and CDR2 FQGNSA. The CDR3 is made up of 17 amino acids. V was shortened by 5 bases and J by 1 base, with 20 bases between the two germline ends. The DNA for the CDR3 is TGTGCCAGCAGCGGAGTCAGGGGCATCTCAACGAACACTGAAGCTTTCTTT. This gives the protein CASSGVRGISTNTEAFF.

This chain joins TRBV5-6 and TRBJ1-4; maybe TRBD1 (5 bases). The ends were cut back, 4 bases at V and 3 bases at J, with 10 bases in the middle. The germline CDR1 and CDR2 sequences are SGHDT and YYEEEE. The CDR3 runs to 14 residues. The CDR3 loop reads CASSPGGANEKLFF. CDR3 coding DNA: TGTGCCAGCAGCCCCGGGGGGGCTAATGAAAAACTGTTTTTT.